Each of the 15 T cell receptor beta chains below was sequenced from the same sample in a study of cytomegalovirus exposure and HLA in healthy donors. PCR involved 60 Vbeta and 13 Jbeta primers. Clones were read by immunoSEQ multiplex PCR, and TCRdb kept only the in-frame ones, dropping some. The table has tens of thousands of clones, 65% to 75% seen once. The material sequenced was PBMCs. Source of these receptors: a woman between 40 and 50 years old in good health and CMV-seropositive.

This clone was found once. The chain has TRBV6-1 and TRBJ2-2; D remains ambiguous. Per the germline V gene, CDR1 is MNHNS and CDR2 is SASEGT. The CDR3 consists of 13 residues. Trimming removed 8 bases at V and 4 bases at J, with 11 bases between. The CDR3, as DNA: TGTGCCAGCCGCGGCAGCACCACCGGGGAGCTGTTTTTT. Its protein product is CASRGSTTGELFF.

The table lists this clone with a count of one. This chain connects TRBV6-1 to TRBJ2-5; D remains ambiguous. This CDR3 is built from 12 residues. CDR1 and CDR2 from the germline V gene are MNHNS and SASEGT. The V gene lost 0 bases and the J gene lost 5 bases, with 4 bases spanning the gap. The CDR3 loop reads CASSEARETQYF. CDR3 in DNA: TGTGCCAGCAGTGAAGCTCGGGAGACCCAGTACTTC.

In its sample, this clone was seen a few times. J is TRBJ2-6 and V is TRBV6-5; D is ambiguous. This CDR3 has 14 residues. Germline V gives CDR1 MNHEY, CDR2 SVGAGI. Trimming shortened V by 5 bases and J by 0 bases, and 5 bases separated the two germline ends. The CDR3 loop reads CASSPVSGANVLTF. The CDR3 DNA reads as TGTGCCAGCAGTCCAGTCTCTGGGGCCAACGTCCTGACTTTC.

This clone was detected a few times. CDR3: CASSEITGSSYEQYF. DNA for the CDR3: TGTGCCAGCAGTGAAATAACGGGAAGCTCCTACGAGCAGTACTTC. This sequence joins TRBV6-1 and TRBJ2-7; D is perhaps TRBD2 (5 bases). The germline V and J ends were trimmed by 2 bases and 0 bases, with 11 bases remaining between them. The CDR3 loop spans 15 amino acids. CDR1 is MNHNS and CDR2 is SASEGT in the germline V gene.

V is TRBV7-2 and J is TRBJ1-3; perhaps TRBD1 as D (5 bases). Germline V gene lookup returns CDR1 SGHTA and CDR2 FQGNSA. Trimming removed 8 bases at V and 8 bases at J, with 16 bases between. This CDR3 region has 13 residues. CDR3 coding DNA: TGTGCCAGCGGGGGGGATAGGATTGACACCATATATTTT. This encodes CASGGDRIDTIYF. The full variable domain, completed using reference TRBV7-2 and TRBJ1-3, is GAGVSQSPSNKVTEKGKDVELRCDPISGHTALYWYRQSLGQGLEFLIYFQGNSAPDKSGLPSDRFSAERTGGSVSTLTIQRTQQEDSAVYLCASGGDRIDTIYFGEGSWLTVV.

The sample holds one count of this clone. The rearrangement uses TRBV7-9 and TRBJ2-5; the match to TRBD1 covers 8 bases. Trimming removed 10 bases from V and 5 bases from J; junction bases left unmatched: 12. Germline CDR1 reads SEHNR; CDR2 reads FQNEAQ (reference sequence). The CDR3 has 14 residues. CDR3 loop: CAIPPDRAHETQYF. DNA of the CDR3: TGTGCCATCCCACCGGACAGGGCCCACGAGACCCAGTACTTC.

This clone was seen more than once but under ten times. The chain carries TRBV9 and TRBJ1-5, with D perhaps matching TRBD1 (6 bases). The germline gives CDR1 SGDLS, CDR2 YYNGEE. The V gene lost 4 bases and the J gene lost 7 bases, with 15 bases spanning the gap. The CDR3 totals 14 residues. CDR3 bases: TGTGCCAGCAGCTTCACAGGGAAGGGACAGCCCCAGCATTTT. Translated, it gives CASSFTGKGQPQHF.

This CDR3 is CASSVGGSPYEQYF. The CDR3 nucleotides read TGTGCCAGCAGCGTAGGGGGCAGTCCCTACGAGCAGTACTTC. The chain recombines TRBV9 with TRBJ2-7, with D possibly matching TRBD1 (5 bases). From germline, CDR1 is SGDLS and CDR2 YYNGEE. This CDR3 has 14 residues. The V end lost 0 bases, the J end lost 2 bases, and 9 bases lay between the germline ends.

This chain connects TRBV30 to TRBJ1-2; tentative D call: TRBD1 (5 bases). This CDR3 is built from 13 residues. V lost 4 bases, J lost 4 bases, and 13 bases lay in between. Per germline, CDR1 GTSNPN and CDR2 SVGIG (reference sequence). CDR3 residues: CAWNGGDSYGYTF. In nucleotides, the CDR3 is TGTGCCTGGAACGGGGGGGACTCCTATGGCTACACCTTC. The variable domain in full, with the rest retrieved from reference TRBV30 and TRBJ1-2, is SQTIHQWPATLVQPVGSPLSLECTVEGTSNPNLYWYRQAAGRGLQLLFYSVGIGQISSEVPQNLSASRPQDRQFILSSKKLLLSDSGFYLCAWNGGDSYGYTFGSGTRLTVV.

The rearrangement joins TRBV2 to TRBJ1-4, with D possibly matching TRBD1 (5 bases). There are 12 residues in the CDR3. Trimming left V 6 bases short and J 14 bases short, with 16 bases between. The germline CDR1 and CDR2 sequences are SNHLY and FYNNEI. The CDR3: CASRKTGLFLFF. CDR3 bases: TGTGCCAGCAGAAAAACAGGCTTGTTTCTGTTTTTT.

The rearrangement joins TRBV5-1 to TRBJ1-1, with 7 bases aligning to TRBD1. V lost 0 bases and J lost 7; bases outside the gene matches: 12. This CDR3 contains 16 residues. Looked up from germline, CDR1 is SGHRS and CDR2 is YFSETQ. This CDR3 is CASSLVGTGDRNEAFF. In DNA, the CDR3 is TGCGCCAGCAGCTTGGTAGGTACAGGGGATCGGAATGAAGCTTTCTTT.

This chain uses TRBV18 with TRBJ2-2; D is possibly TRBD1 (6 bases). V shed 3 bases and J shed 0 bases, with 11 bases lying between them. The length of the CDR3 is 16 residues. Germline V lookup: CDR1 KGHSH, CDR2 LQKENI. CDR3 bases: TGTGCCAGCTCACCCGGCAGGGGTACGAACACCGGGGAGCTGTTTTTT. It is translated as CASSPGRGTNTGELFF.

This clone has more than one count but fewer than ten. The gene calls are TRBV5-6 and TRBJ1-5, with D perhaps TRBD1 (5 bases). V was cut by 4 bases and J by 6 bases, with 20 bases left in between. The CDR3 consists of 16 residues. Germline loops: CDR1 SGHDT, CDR2 YYEEEE. The CDR3 nucleotides are TGTGCCAGCAGCAAAACAGGTATCACTGCCTTTCAGCCCCAGCATTTT. As protein: CASSKTGITAFQPQHF.

The chain joins TRBV9 to TRBJ1-2, with D unresolved. Per germline, CDR1 SGDLS and CDR2 YYNGEE. The CDR3 has 15 residues. Trimming took 0 bases from V and 1 from J, leaving 10 bases between them. The DNA for the CDR3 is TGTGCCAGCAGCGTAGTGGGCAGCAGTAACTATGGCTACACCTTC. Translation gives CASSVVGSSNYGYTF.

There are a few counts of this clone. The chain joins TRBV2 to TRBJ2-7; D unclear. Trimming shortened V by 1 base and J by 6 bases, and 7 bases separated the two germline ends. This CDR3 comprises 12 residues. Germline-derived CDR1 and CDR2 are SNHLY and FYNNEI. The CDR3 DNA follows: TGTGCCAGCAGTGAAGGGCTCACCGAGCAGTACTTC. This codes for CASSEGLTEQYF.